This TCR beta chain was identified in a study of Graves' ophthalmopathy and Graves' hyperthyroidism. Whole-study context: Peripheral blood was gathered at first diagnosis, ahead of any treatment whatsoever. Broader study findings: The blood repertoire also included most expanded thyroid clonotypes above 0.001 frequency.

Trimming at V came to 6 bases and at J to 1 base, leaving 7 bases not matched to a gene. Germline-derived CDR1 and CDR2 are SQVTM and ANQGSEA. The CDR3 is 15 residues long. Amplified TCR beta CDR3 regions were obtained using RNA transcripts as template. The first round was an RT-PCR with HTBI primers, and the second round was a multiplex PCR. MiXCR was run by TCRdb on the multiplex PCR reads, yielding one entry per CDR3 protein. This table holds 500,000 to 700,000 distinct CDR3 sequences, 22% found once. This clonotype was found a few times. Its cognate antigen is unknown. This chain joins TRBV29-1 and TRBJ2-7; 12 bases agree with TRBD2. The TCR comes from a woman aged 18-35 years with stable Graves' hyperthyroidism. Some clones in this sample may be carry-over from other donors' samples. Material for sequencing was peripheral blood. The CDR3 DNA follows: TGCAGCGTCGAAACCGGGACTAGCGGGTCCTACGAGCAGTACTTC. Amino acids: CSVETGTSGSYEQYF.